A single sample gave rise to the 15 T cell receptor beta chains below, sequenced in a study. TRBV12-4/TRBJ1-2 clonotypes were amplified with adaptor-ligated barcode primers. Each CDR3 protein is one row after TCRdb ran MiXCR on the multiplex PCR reads. The repertoire consists of over 550 distinct CDR3 sequences, with roughly 18% occurring once and the leading ten covering roughly a fifth. Treg sorting used a CD4+CD25+CD127-/low gate. The sequenced sample consisted of tumor-infiltrating Tregs sorted from the breast tumor. These receptors all stem from a female donor with breast cancer.

This clonotype is labeled as medium-sized (0.01 to 0.1%). The chain carries TRBV12-3 or TRBV12-4 and TRBJ1-2, with 7 positions matching TRBD1. There are 14 residues in the CDR3. After removal of 5 bases from V and 6 bases from J, the junction contained 9 bases not matched to a gene. This chain's CDR3 is CASSATGEPDGYTF. CDR3 DNA sequence: TGTGCCAGCAGTGCAACAGGGGAGCCGGATGGCTACACCTTC.

In this sample, this clonotype is large. The chain employs TRBV12-3 or TRBV12-4 and TRBJ1-2; 9 bases are a match to TRBD1. This CDR3 contains 15 residues. V lost 5 bases and J lost 1; bases outside the gene matches: 5. The DNA of the CDR3 is TGTGCCAGCAGTATCGGGACAGGGAATAACTATGGCTACACCTTC. This translates into CASSIGTGNNYGYTF.

This clonotype is labeled as large. The V call is TRBV12-3 or TRBV12-4, the J call TRBJ1-2; 7 bases align to TRBD1. The CDR3 consists of 14 residues. J was trimmed by 4 bases and V by 5 bases; bases with no gene match: 7. The CDR3 loop is CASSPGQQGYGYTF. The CDR3 DNA follows: TGTGCCAGCAGTCCGGGACAGCAAGGCTATGGCTACACCTTC.

This clonotype is medium-sized (0.01 to 0.1%) by share. An end of the junction does not agree with germline; a read error may underlie this. The chain uses TRBV12-3 or TRBV12-4 and TRBJ1-2; TRBD1 aligns across 9 bases. The CDR3 has 14 residues. CDR3: CASRLGTGTYGYTF. CDR3 nucleotides: TGTGCCAGCAGATTAGGGACAGGGACCTATGGCTACACCTTC.

The V call is TRBV12-3 or TRBV12-4, the J call TRBJ1-2, with D possibly being TRBD1 (5 bases). V lost 0 bases, J lost 7 bases, and 6 bases lay in between. This CDR3 comprises 12 residues. In DNA form, the CDR3 reads TGTGCCAGCAGTTTAGCAACAGGTGGCTACACCTTC. Its protein is CASSLATGGYTF.

This clonotype is hyperexpanded (1% or more) in the sample. The chain combines TRBV12-3 or TRBV12-4 with TRBJ1-2; a weak D match, TRBD1 (6 bases). The CDR3 covers 13 residues. Between the trimmed V and J ends, which lost 7 bases and 7 bases, there was a span of 16 bases. The CDR3 spells CASNTGLVGGYTF. DNA for the CDR3: TGTGCCAGCAACACAGGGTTAGTGGGTGGCTACACCTTC.

By share, this clonotype ranks as medium-sized. The genes are TRBV12-3 or TRBV12-4 and TRBJ1-2; D call uncertain. This CDR3 spans 13 amino acids. Trimming took 6 bases from V and 3 from J, leaving 11 bases between them. The CDR3 sequence is CASSSSGDYGYTF. In DNA, the CDR3 is TGTGCCAGCAGCAGCTCAGGTGACTATGGCTACACCTTC.

The J gene is TRBJ1-2, the V gene TRBV12-3 or TRBV12-4, with TRBD1 matching 7 bases. CDR3 length: 14 residues. The V and J ends lost 5 bases and 2 bases, in that order; junction bases with no gene match: 5. The CDR3 spells CASSADRENYGYTF. DNA of the CDR3: TGTGCCAGCAGTGCCGACAGGGAGAACTATGGCTACACCTTC.

This clonotype is large in the sample. The chain links TRBV12-3 or TRBV12-4 to TRBJ1-2; perhaps TRBD1 as D (5 bases). Trimming removed 5 bases from V and 6 bases from J, with 13 bases in between. The length of the CDR3 is 13 residues. The CDR3 protein is CASSITPGNGYTF. In nucleotides, the CDR3 is TGTGCCAGCAGTATCACGCCAGGGAATGGCTACACCTTC.

By share, this clonotype ranks as large. The rearrangement joins TRBV12-3 or TRBV12-4 to TRBJ1-2; D gene unclear. V lost 5 bases to trimming and J lost 0 bases, with 10 bases between them. This CDR3 contains 14 residues. CDR3 loop: CASSRQQSNYGYTF. The CDR3 DNA reads TGTGCCAGCAGTCGCCAGCAATCTAACTATGGCTACACCTTC.

This clonotype is judged medium-sized (0.01 to 0.1%). The rearrangement links TRBV12-3 or TRBV12-4 to TRBJ1-2; D unclear. The CDR3 totals 14 residues. Trimming took 3 bases from V and 7 from J, leaving 15 bases between them. The CDR3 nucleotides read TGTGCCAGCAGTTTCGGCAGCTCTTCGGGTGGCTACACCTTC. It encodes CASSFGSSSGGYTF.

This clonotype is large within its sample. The rearrangement joins TRBV12-3 or TRBV12-4 to TRBJ1-2, with D unresolved. V was pared by 4 bases and J by 4 bases, with 16 bases between. The CDR3 runs 15 residues. The CDR3 nucleotides are TGTGCCAGCAGTTCCATGAGGGTACAGAGCTATGGCTACACCTTC. Its protein is CASSSMRVQSYGYTF.

By share of the sample, this clonotype is large (0.1 to 1%). This chain uses TRBV12-3 or TRBV12-4 with TRBJ1-2; possibly TRBD1 for D (6 bases). The CDR3 runs to 15 residues. V was pared by 4 bases and J by 2 bases, with 14 bases between. The CDR3 is CASSSYRVENYGYTF. For the CDR3, the DNA is TGTGCCAGCAGTTCTTACAGGGTGGAGAACTATGGCTACACCTTC.

In its sample, this clonotype is medium-sized. The chain carries TRBV12-3 or TRBV12-4 and TRBJ1-2; D remains ambiguous. The CDR3 has 14 residues. V lost 2 bases, J lost 5 bases, and 12 bases lay in between. CDR3: CASSLKRSAYGYTF. CDR3 sequence (DNA): TGTGCCAGCAGTTTAAAACGTTCGGCATATGGCTACACCTTC.

This clonotype is large in the sample. The rearrangement joins TRBV12-3 or TRBV12-4 to TRBJ1-2, with 8 bases aligning to TRBD1. V was pared by 3 bases and J by 7 bases, with 13 bases of the junction left unmatched. This CDR3 is built from 16 residues. Here the CDR3 DNA reads TGTGCCAGCAGTTTGTCTTTCTCGGACAGGGAGGGTGGCTACACCTTC. Its protein product is CASSLSFSDREGGYTF.